Included here is one T cell receptor (beta chain) sequence, with context. Its specificity is not known. The data derive from a study of early T cells in non-severe SARS-CoV-2 infection. Study overall: RNA in bulk from unsorted whole blood was sequenced, and chains were unpaired. General observations from the study: Matches to VDJdb favored anti-spike CD8 responses and missed private and CD4 specificities.

Unique molecular identifiers were affixed to single, distinct cDNA molecules. TCRdb processed the 5' RACE reads anew with MiXCR; each CDR3 protein has one entry. The sample has roughly 75,000 distinct CDR3 sequences, about 16% seen once; the top ten hold 2.9%. Germline V gene sequence: CDR1 SGDLS, CDR2 YYNGEE. V shed 0 bases and J 12 bases; nucleotides not matched to a gene: 10. This CDR3 has 16 residues. The chain is built from TRBV9 and TRBJ2-1; 12 bases line up with TRBD2. This TCR was sampled from an adult who was a healthcare worker with PCR-confirmed SARS-CoV-2 infection or an uninfected control (not recorded which). Sequences were obtained from whole blood. CDR3 region: CASSVEASGRVSGQFF. CDR3 in DNA: TGTGCCAGCAGCGTAGAGGCTAGCGGGAGGGTTTCGGGGCAGTTCTTC.